This entry lists 2 T cell receptor beta chains sequenced from one sample in a study of vaccination and CD4 T cells after COVID-19. The antigens for these receptors are not known. The Oncomine TCR Beta short-read assay generated sequence data from the DNA of cultured CD4+ T cells. TCRdb fed the PCR reads into MiXCR, producing one record per CDR3 protein. The sample holds 15,000 to 18,000 distinct CDR3 sequences, about half seen once. Treatment specified: roughly 11-day PBMC culture with coronavirus spike peptide pools or control peptides (ViraFEST assay). The source was CD4+ T cells from blood, cultured in vitro, collected before SARS-CoV-2 vaccination. These receptors were obtained from a human donor who had recovered from COVID-19.

CDR3 sequence reads: CASRHVAGGVYNEQFF. For the CDR3, the DNA is TGCGCCAGCAGACACGTAGCGGGAGGAGTCTACAATGAGCAGTTCTTC. J is TRBJ2-1 and V is TRBV4-1, with 10 bases that match TRBD2. Germline trimming cut 6 bases from V and 3 bases from J; bases unmatched to any gene: 8. Germline lookup yields CDR1 MGHRA and CDR2 YSYEKL. The CDR3 runs to 16 residues.

V and J are TRBV7-2 and TRBJ2-2; 8 nucleotides align to TRBD1. Germline assignment: CDR1 SGHTA and CDR2 FQGNSA. Trimming removed 5 bases from V and 3 bases from J; junction bases left unmatched: 5. This CDR3 is 15 amino acids long. In DNA, the CDR3 is TGTGCCAGCAGCCCTGACAGGGGTTACACCGGGGAGCTGTTTTTT. Protein: CASSPDRGYTGELFF.